This TCR beta chain was captured by sequencing in a study of STAT5B mutations in CD4+ large granular lymphocyte leukemia. Study-wide background: Among healthy donors, a particular HLA allele went with more CDR3 'QG' motifs.

Method: immunoSEQ multiplex PCR; TCRdb's copy keeps in-frame clones and lacks some. The sample shows about 30,000 clones, just under 80% of them seen only once. The TCR originated in a human donor in good health. The sequenced sample consisted of CD4+ T cells from blood buffy coats.

CDR3 DNA: TGTGCCAGCAGCCCAACAGCAACTAATGAAAAACTGTTTTTT. Translating gives CASSPTATNEKLFF. The gene calls are TRBV7-2 and TRBJ1-4; D ambiguous. The V gene lost 5 bases and the J gene lost 0 bases, with 7 bases spanning the gap. CDR1 is SGHTA and CDR2 is FQGNSA in the germline V gene. This CDR3 comprises 14 residues. The full variable domain, its missing parts supplied by reference TRBV7-2 and TRBJ1-4, is GAGVSQSPSNKVTEKGKDVELRCDPISGHTALYWYRQSLGQGLEFLIYFQGNSAPDKSGLPSDRFSAERTGGSVSTLTIQRTQQEDSAVYLCASSPTATNEKLFFGSGTQLSVL.